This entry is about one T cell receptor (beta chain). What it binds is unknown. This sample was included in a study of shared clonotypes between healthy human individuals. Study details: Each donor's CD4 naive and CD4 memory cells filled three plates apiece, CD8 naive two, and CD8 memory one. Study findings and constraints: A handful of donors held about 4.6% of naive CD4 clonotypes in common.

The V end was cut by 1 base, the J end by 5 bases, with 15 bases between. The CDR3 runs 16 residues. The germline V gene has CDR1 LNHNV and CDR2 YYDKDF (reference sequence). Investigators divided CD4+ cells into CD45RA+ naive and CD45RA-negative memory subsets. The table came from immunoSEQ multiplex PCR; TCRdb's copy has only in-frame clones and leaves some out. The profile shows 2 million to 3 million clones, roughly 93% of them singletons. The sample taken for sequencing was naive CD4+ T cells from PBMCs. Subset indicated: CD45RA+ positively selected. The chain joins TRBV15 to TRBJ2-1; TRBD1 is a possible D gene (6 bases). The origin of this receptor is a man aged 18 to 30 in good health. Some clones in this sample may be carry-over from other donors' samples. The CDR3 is CATSRVVGRGHNEQFF. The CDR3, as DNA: TGTGCCACCAGCAGAGTGGTGGGCAGGGGCCACAATGAGCAGTTCTTC. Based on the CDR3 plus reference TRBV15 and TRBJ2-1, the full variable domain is DAMVIQNPRYQVTQFGKPVTLSCSQTLNHNVMYWYQQKSSQAPKLLFHYYDKDFNNEADTPDNFQSRRPNTSFCFLDIRSPGLGDTAMYLCATSRVVGRGHNEQFFGPGTRLTVL.